A selection of T cell receptor beta chains follows, all from one sample in a study of T cells in localized non-small cell lung cancer. Measured with immunoSEQ multiplex PCR; TCRdb has only the in-frame clones, and not every one. The table shows 33,000 or so clones, with almost 85% occurring only once. Sequenced here: peripheral blood, sampled before any cancer treatment. These receptors were collected from a male donor at least 60 years old with stage III squamous cell lung carcinoma. Each CDR3 is given with its conserved first and last residue. A D gene is named only where the DNA matches it firmly. Clone size is not always given. Where it is, it says once, few, many or a class for expanded clones.

j_gene: TRBJ1-1; abundance: -; d_gene: -; v_gene: TRBV7-2; CDR3nt: TGTGCCAGCAGCTTACAGCCGAACACTGAAGCTTTCTTT; CDR3aa: CASSLQPNTEAFF
j_gene: TRBJ1-1; abundance: -; d_gene: -; v_gene: TRBV9; CDR3nt: TGTGCCAGCAGCGTAGGGCAGCGAAACACTGAAGCTTTCTTT; CDR3aa: CASSVGQRNTEAFF
j_gene: TRBJ2-7; abundance: -; d_gene: -; v_gene: TRBV7-7; CDR3nt: TGTGCCAGCAGCTTAACACCCGCGTCCTACGAGCAGTACTTC; CDR3aa: CASSLTPASYEQYF
j_gene: TRBJ1-6; abundance: -; d_gene: -; v_gene: TRBV15; CDR3nt: TGTGCCACCAGCAGAGATCTAGGACAAGTCGATAATTCACCCCTCCACTTT; CDR3aa: CATSRDLGQVDNSPLHF
j_gene: TRBJ1-1; abundance: few; d_gene: TRBD1; v_gene: TRBV10-1; CDR3nt: TGCGCCAGCAGTGAAGGGACAGGGCCTGCTGAAGCTTTCTTT; CDR3aa: CASSEGTGPAEAFF
j_gene: TRBJ2-1; abundance: -; d_gene: TRBD2; v_gene: TRBV5-5; CDR3nt: TGTGCCAGCAGCCCGGGACTAGCGGGAGGAAGGGGTGAGCAGTTCTTC; CDR3aa: CASSPGLAGGRGEQFF
j_gene: TRBJ2-4; abundance: -; d_gene: -; v_gene: TRBV5-1; CDR3nt: TGCGCCAGCAGCTTGCTAGGGCAGGGACTAAACATTCAGTACTTC; CDR3aa: CASSLLGQGLNIQYF
j_gene: TRBJ2-7; abundance: -; d_gene: -; v_gene: TRBV2; CDR3nt: TGTGCCAGCAGTGAGAGCCGCTCCTACGAGCAGTACTTC; CDR3aa: CASSESRSYEQYF
j_gene: TRBJ2-6; abundance: -; d_gene: TRBD1; v_gene: TRBV19; CDR3nt: TGTGCCAGTAGTTCCGGACAGGGAACCCACTCTGGGGCCAACGTCCTGACTTTC; CDR3aa: CASSSGQGTHSGANVLTF
j_gene: TRBJ1-1; abundance: -; d_gene: -; v_gene: TRBV2; CDR3nt: TGTGCCAGCATGCTTAATGGGGGGCGCACCGGTGAAGCTTTCTTT; CDR3aa: CASMLNGGRTGEAFF
j_gene: TRBJ1-5; abundance: -; d_gene: -; v_gene: TRBV6-1; CDR3nt: TGTGCCAGCAGTGTAGGGAGTTTGGGCAATCAGCCCCAGCATTTT; CDR3aa: CASSVGSLGNQPQHF
j_gene: TRBJ1-3; abundance: once; d_gene: -; v_gene: TRBV9; CDR3nt: TGTGCCAGCAGCTCCCACAGTGCTGGAAACACCATATATTTT; CDR3aa: CASSSHSAGNTIYF
j_gene: TRBJ1-5; abundance: -; d_gene: -; v_gene: TRBV19; CDR3nt: TGTGCCAGTAGTGACCTAATTGGCAATCAGCCCCAGCATTTT; CDR3aa: CASSDLIGNQPQHF
j_gene: TRBJ1-5; abundance: -; d_gene: -; v_gene: TRBV19; CDR3nt: TGTGCCAGTAGTATAGGGGGGGGGCAGACGAGCAATCAGCCCCAGCATTTT; CDR3aa: CASSIGGGQTSNQPQHF
j_gene: TRBJ2-2; abundance: -; d_gene: -; v_gene: TRBV6-6; CDR3nt: TGTGCCAGCAGTTCTAGCGTGAACACCGGGGAGCTGTTTTTT; CDR3aa: CASSSSVNTGELFF
j_gene: TRBJ2-3; abundance: -; d_gene: TRBD2; v_gene: TRBV15; CDR3nt: TGTGCCACCAGCAGAGACCCTAGCGGGGCACTCACAGATACGCAGTATTTT; CDR3aa: CATSRDPSGALTDTQYF
j_gene: TRBJ1-1; abundance: once; d_gene: -; v_gene: TRBV7-2; CDR3nt: TGTGCCAGCAGTCTAAATCGGGCTGAAGCTTTCTTT; CDR3aa: CASSLNRAEAFF
j_gene: TRBJ2-7; abundance: -; d_gene: -; v_gene: TRBV18; CDR3nt: TGTGCCAGCTCTCAGGGACTGGTCTCCTACGAGCAGTACTTC; CDR3aa: CASSQGLVSYEQYF
j_gene: TRBJ2-7; abundance: -; d_gene: TRBD1; v_gene: TRBV18; CDR3nt: TGTGCCAGCTCCTGGACAGGGGGGACATACGAGCAGTACTTC; CDR3aa: CASSWTGGTYEQYF
j_gene: TRBJ1-1; abundance: -; d_gene: TRBD1; v_gene: TRBV6-6; CDR3nt: TGTGCCAGCAAACAGGGCAGGGGGGCGGTTGACACTGAAGCTTTCTTT; CDR3aa: CASKQGRGAVDTEAFF
j_gene: TRBJ1-2; abundance: -; d_gene: TRBD1; v_gene: TRBV6-1; CDR3nt: TGTGCCAGCACCCAAGGGGGACAGATGTATGGCTACACCTTC; CDR3aa: CASTQGGQMYGYTF
j_gene: TRBJ1-1; abundance: -; d_gene: TRBD1; v_gene: TRBV11-2; CDR3nt: TGTGCCAGCAGCTTATCCCGCCAGGGGGGGAACACTGAAGCTTTCTTT; CDR3aa: CASSLSRQGGNTEAFF
j_gene: TRBJ2-7; abundance: few; d_gene: -; v_gene: TRBV30; CDR3nt: TGTGCCTGGACCCCCCTGGGACGCGTTCTTTTC; CDR3aa: CAWTPLGRVLF
j_gene: TRBJ1-5; abundance: once; d_gene: TRBD1; v_gene: TRBV7-9; CDR3nt: TGTGCCAGCAGCTTAACAGGGGGCAATCAGCCCCAGCATTTT; CDR3aa: CASSLTGGNQPQHF
j_gene: TRBJ1-1; abundance: -; d_gene: -; v_gene: TRBV19; CDR3nt: TGTGCCAGTCGGCTGACGGATGAAGCTTTCTTT; CDR3aa: CASRLTDEAFF
j_gene: TRBJ2-7; abundance: -; d_gene: TRBD2; v_gene: TRBV4-2; CDR3nt: TGTGCCAGCAGCCAAGGGACTAGCGGGACCTACGAGCAGTACTTC; CDR3aa: CASSQGTSGTYEQYF
j_gene: TRBJ2-2; abundance: -; d_gene: -; v_gene: TRBV19; CDR3nt: TGTGCCAGTAGATTCAGGACAGAGAACACCGGGGAGCTGTTTTTT; CDR3aa: CASRFRTENTGELFF
j_gene: TRBJ1-6; abundance: -; d_gene: -; v_gene: TRBV11-2; CDR3nt: TGTGCCAGCAGACGCGGGACTATTAGTCGGCCGTCCTATAATTCACCCCTCCACTTT; CDR3aa: CASRRGTISRPSYNSPLHF
j_gene: TRBJ1-3; abundance: -; d_gene: TRBD1; v_gene: TRBV10-2; CDR3nt: TGCGCCAGCAGTCCGACAGGGGCCTCTGGAAACACCATATATTTT; CDR3aa: CASSPTGASGNTIYF
j_gene: TRBJ1-2; abundance: -; d_gene: TRBD1; v_gene: TRBV6-1; CDR3nt: TGTGCCAGCAGTGACCCCGGGACAGATGGCTACACCTTC; CDR3aa: CASSDPGTDGYTF
j_gene: TRBJ2-2; abundance: few; d_gene: -; v_gene: TRBV2; CDR3nt: TGTGCCAGCAGCCTACGGCTTGGCACCGGGGAGCTGTTTTTT; CDR3aa: CASSLRLGTGELFF
j_gene: TRBJ2-3; abundance: -; d_gene: TRBD1; v_gene: TRBV5-1; CDR3nt: TGCGCCAGCAGCTTCGGGACAGGGGCAACGCAGTATTTT; CDR3aa: CASSFGTGATQYF
j_gene: TRBJ2-3; abundance: large; d_gene: -; v_gene: TRBV7-6; CDR3nt: TGTGCCAGCAGCTTAGGGGACCCTAACATTCGCCGCACAGATACGCAGTATTTT; CDR3aa: CASSLGDPNIRRTDTQYF
j_gene: TRBJ2-7; abundance: -; d_gene: TRBD1; v_gene: TRBV6-5; CDR3nt: TGTGCCAGCAGTAGCCCCGGGACAGGGGGGCGCGAGCAGTACTTC; CDR3aa: CASSSPGTGGREQYF
j_gene: TRBJ1-4; abundance: -; d_gene: TRBD1; v_gene: TRBV5-6; CDR3nt: TGTGCCAGCAGCGGGGACAGGGGTGAAAAACTGTTTTTT; CDR3aa: CASSGDRGEKLFF
j_gene: TRBJ2-7; abundance: -; d_gene: -; v_gene: TRBV19; CDR3nt: TGTGCCAGTAGTGATATGGGGGAGGATGGATCCTACGAGCAGTACTTC; CDR3aa: CASSDMGEDGSYEQYF
j_gene: TRBJ2-7; abundance: -; d_gene: -; v_gene: TRBV27; CDR3nt: TGTGCCAGCAGTTTAGCGGGAAGTAACGAGCAGTACTTC; CDR3aa: CASSLAGSNEQYF
j_gene: TRBJ1-1; abundance: -; d_gene: -; v_gene: TRBV5-1; CDR3nt: TGCGCCAGCAGCTTGACAGGGAAGGGAGGCACTGAAGCTTTCTTT; CDR3aa: CASSLTGKGGTEAFF
j_gene: TRBJ2-7; abundance: -; d_gene: -; v_gene: TRBV4-1; CDR3nt: TGCGCCAGCAGCCAAGTTGTAACTAGCTCCTACGAGCAGTACTTC; CDR3aa: CASSQVVTSSYEQYF
j_gene: TRBJ1-1; abundance: -; d_gene: TRBD1; v_gene: TRBV4-2; CDR3nt: TGTGCCAGCAGCCAAGATTACAAGGGGGCAAGGACTGAAGCTTTCTTT; CDR3aa: CASSQDYKGARTEAFF
j_gene: TRBJ1-5; abundance: -; d_gene: -; v_gene: TRBV10-3; CDR3nt: TGTGCCATCAGTGAGATGGGGGGCCGTCAGCCCCAGCATTTT; CDR3aa: CAISEMGGRQPQHF
j_gene: TRBJ1-1; abundance: -; d_gene: TRBD1; v_gene: TRBV19; CDR3nt: TGTGCCAGTAGTTTTTTGGGACAGAGAATCACTGAAGCTTTCTTT; CDR3aa: CASSFLGQRITEAFF
j_gene: TRBJ2-3; abundance: -; d_gene: -; v_gene: TRBV5-1; CDR3nt: TGCGCCAGCAGCTTGGAGGGAACCACTAGCACAGATACGCAGTATTTT; CDR3aa: CASSLEGTTSTDTQYF
j_gene: TRBJ2-7; abundance: -; d_gene: -; v_gene: TRBV4-1; CDR3nt: TGCGCCAGCAGCCCTAACCTCTCCGCCTACGAGCAGTACTTC; CDR3aa: CASSPNLSAYEQYF
j_gene: TRBJ1-5; abundance: -; d_gene: -; v_gene: TRBV6-5; CDR3nt: TGTGCCAGCAGTTACTCCAGGGCTATTCAGCCCCAGCATTTT; CDR3aa: CASSYSRAIQPQHF
j_gene: TRBJ1-4; abundance: -; d_gene: TRBD1; v_gene: TRBV7-2; CDR3nt: TGTGCCAGCAGCTTAGTAGGGACAGGGGAGGAAAAACTGTTTTTT; CDR3aa: CASSLVGTGEEKLFF
j_gene: TRBJ2-1; abundance: -; d_gene: TRBD2; v_gene: TRBV7-6; CDR3nt: TGTGCCAGCAGCTTAGGGGCGGGGGATTACAATGAGCAGTTCTTC; CDR3aa: CASSLGAGDYNEQFF
j_gene: TRBJ1-5; abundance: -; d_gene: -; v_gene: TRBV18; CDR3nt: TGTGCCAGCTCACCAGGGTATGATAGCAATCAGCCCCAGCATTTT; CDR3aa: CASSPGYDSNQPQHF
j_gene: TRBJ2-1; abundance: -; d_gene: -; v_gene: TRBV30; CDR3nt: TGTGCCTGGTCAGGGTACAATGAGCAGTTCTTC; CDR3aa: CAWSGYNEQFF
j_gene: TRBJ2-7; abundance: few; d_gene: -; v_gene: TRBV15; CDR3nt: TGTGCCACCAGCAGAGATCCAGGGAACGAGCAGTACTTC; CDR3aa: CATSRDPGNEQYF
j_gene: TRBJ1-6; abundance: -; d_gene: TRBD1; v_gene: TRBV5-1; CDR3nt: TGCGCCAGCAGCTTGGGGACAGGGCCCAATTCACCCCTCCACTTT; CDR3aa: CASSLGTGPNSPLHF
j_gene: TRBJ1-1; abundance: -; d_gene: -; v_gene: TRBV9; CDR3nt: TGTGCCAGCAGCGTAGTAGGGGCGGTGAACACTGAAGCTTTCTTT; CDR3aa: CASSVVGAVNTEAFF
j_gene: TRBJ1-3; abundance: -; d_gene: -; v_gene: TRBV6-6; CDR3nt: TGTGCCAGCAGTTCGACAGGAAACACCATATATTTT; CDR3aa: CASSSTGNTIYF
j_gene: TRBJ1-6; abundance: -; d_gene: -; v_gene: TRBV18; CDR3nt: TGTGCCAGCTCACCAGGGCAGGATTCACCCCTCCACTTT; CDR3aa: CASSPGQDSPLHF
j_gene: TRBJ2-2; abundance: -; d_gene: TRBD1; v_gene: TRBV9; CDR3nt: TGTGCCAGCACCCCGCAGGGGGTTGGCGGGGAGCTGTTTTTT; CDR3aa: CASTPQGVGGELFF
j_gene: TRBJ1-1; abundance: -; d_gene: -; v_gene: TRBV5-4; CDR3nt: TGTGCCAGCAGCTTGCTCGACAGCTCCACTGAAGCTTTCTTT; CDR3aa: CASSLLDSSTEAFF
j_gene: TRBJ2-3; abundance: once; d_gene: -; v_gene: TRBV4-2; CDR3nt: TGTGCCAGCAGCCGGGACCGCAGCACAGATACGCAGTATTTT; CDR3aa: CASSRDRSTDTQYF
j_gene: TRBJ2-1; abundance: -; d_gene: -; v_gene: TRBV19; CDR3nt: TGTGCCAGTAGTATTACAAGGGGGGCTGAGCAGTTCTTC; CDR3aa: CASSITRGAEQFF
j_gene: TRBJ1-5; abundance: once; d_gene: -; v_gene: TRBV7-9; CDR3nt: TGTGCCAGCAGCTTAACCGGGGCTAGGGATCAGCCCCAGCATTTT; CDR3aa: CASSLTGARDQPQHF
j_gene: TRBJ2-5; abundance: -; d_gene: -; v_gene: TRBV29-1; CDR3nt: TGCAGCGTTGACGGCGGGGACTTACAAGAGACCCAGTACTTC; CDR3aa: CSVDGGDLQETQYF